This entry is about one T cell receptor beta chain. Its target is not known. Produced via immunoSEQ multiplex PCR; TCRdb's table is partial and in-frame only. The data contain under 300,000 clones, approximately 95% of them singletons. These data originate in a study of T cell responses to AZD1222 COVID-19 vaccine. Regarding the study as a whole: Mostly white British, mostly female donors; authors suggested clonal diversity may be underestimated. Repertoire sampling occurred only after the peak T cell response.

This CDR3 is built from 15 residues. From germline, CDR1 is MNHEY and CDR2 SMNVEV (reference sequence). Trimming removed 5 bases from V and 1 base from J, with 13 bases in between. The input for sequencing was peripheral blood, taken on day 0 of AZD1222 vaccination. The chain joins TRBV27 to TRBJ2-3, with D possibly TRBD2 on 5 matching bases. This receptor was taken from an adult in good health. The CDR3 DNA is TGTGCCAGCAGTCCCGGGATTCGCCGCACAGATACGCAGTATTTT. It yields the protein CASSPGIRRTDTQYF.